These T cell receptor beta chains were read from a single sample in a study of CD8+ T cells in alopecia areata. Generated by immunoSEQ multiplex PCR, the TCRdb table keeps only in-frame clones and is missing some. The sample lists about 180,000 clones, about 47% occurring once. Specimen: CD8+ T cells sorted from blood, collected at roughly week 53, from a patient treated with tofacitinib. These receptors came from a human donor with alopecia areata. Each CDR3 is given with its conserved first and last residue. Fields, in order: V gene, J gene, D gene, clone size, CDR3 DNA, CDR3 protein. D genes are given only for firm matches. Clone size appears in some rows only: once, few, many, or a class for an expanded clone.

v_call: TRBV6-6; j_call: TRBJ2-1; d_call: TRBD1; clone_size: NA; cdr3_nt: TGTGCCAGCCTACACCGGGACAGGGGTTTTCATGAGCAGTTCTTC; cdr3_aa: CASLHRDRGFHEQFF
v_call: TRBV16; j_call: TRBJ1-2; d_call: NA; clone_size: few; cdr3_nt: TGTGCCAGCAGCCAAACGGGGACGGGCTACACCTTC; cdr3_aa: CASSQTGTGYTF
v_call: TRBV27; j_call: TRBJ1-1; d_call: NA; clone_size: NA; cdr3_nt: TGTGCCAGCAGTTTGGGCGGTTCTGAAGCTTTCTTT; cdr3_aa: CASSLGGSEAFF
v_call: TRBV29-1; j_call: TRBJ1-1; d_call: NA; clone_size: NA; cdr3_nt: TGCAGCGTTAAGAAAGGGGAGAACACTGAAGCTTTCTTT; cdr3_aa: CSVKKGENTEAFF
v_call: TRBV4-2; j_call: TRBJ2-3; d_call: TRBD2; clone_size: many; cdr3_nt: TGTGCCAGCAGCCAAGCGGGGGGGCCCACAGATACGCAGTATTTT; cdr3_aa: CASSQAGGPTDTQYF
v_call: TRBV4-1; j_call: TRBJ1-1; d_call: NA; clone_size: NA; cdr3_nt: TGCGCCAGCAGCCAAGCCACGGGAAGGAGCGCTTTCTTT; cdr3_aa: CASSQATGRSAFF
v_call: TRBV7-2; j_call: TRBJ1-1; d_call: NA; clone_size: few; cdr3_nt: TGTGCCAGCAGCTTAGGCTATACAGTGAACACTGAAGCTTTCTTT; cdr3_aa: CASSLGYTVNTEAFF
v_call: TRBV14; j_call: TRBJ1-1; d_call: NA; clone_size: medium-sized; cdr3_nt: TGTGCCAGCAGCCTGCGTTTGGTGACTGAAGCTTTCTTT; cdr3_aa: CASSLRLVTEAFF
v_call: TRBV9; j_call: TRBJ2-5; d_call: TRBD2; clone_size: once; cdr3_nt: TGTGCCAGCAGCGTAGCACCCGGAGTCGGGGGGCAAGAGACCCAGTACTTC; cdr3_aa: CASSVAPGVGGQETQYF
v_call: TRBV5-6; j_call: TRBJ1-1; d_call: NA; clone_size: NA; cdr3_nt: TGTGCCAGCAGAGAGGAATTGGGCACTGAAGCTTTCTTT; cdr3_aa: CASREELGTEAFF
v_call: TRBV5-6; j_call: TRBJ1-5; d_call: NA; clone_size: NA; cdr3_nt: TGTGCCAGCAGCTTACAGGGTAGCAATCAGCCCCAGCATTTT; cdr3_aa: CASSLQGSNQPQHF
v_call: TRBV6-4; j_call: TRBJ2-7; d_call: NA; clone_size: many; cdr3_nt: TGTGCCAGCAGACCCTTCGGGGGCTACGAGCAGTACTTC; cdr3_aa: CASRPFGGYEQYF
v_call: TRBV15; j_call: TRBJ2-4; d_call: NA; clone_size: once; cdr3_nt: TGTGCCACCAGCAGACAACAGGGGACTATAGCCAAAAACATTCAGTACTTC; cdr3_aa: CATSRQQGTIAKNIQYF
v_call: TRBV4-3; j_call: TRBJ2-5; d_call: TRBD1; clone_size: NA; cdr3_nt: TGCGCCAGCAGCCAGGGGGGGACAGGGGCCTTCCAAGAGACCCAGTACTTC; cdr3_aa: CASSQGGTGAFQETQYF
v_call: TRBV5-6; j_call: TRBJ2-7; d_call: NA; clone_size: NA; cdr3_nt: TGTGCCAGCAGCCCCGGAAAATCCTACGAGCAGTACTTC; cdr3_aa: CASSPGKSYEQYF
v_call: TRBV9; j_call: TRBJ2-1; d_call: NA; clone_size: NA; cdr3_nt: TGTGCCAGCAGCGTAGGCGGCGATGAGCAGTTCTTC; cdr3_aa: CASSVGGDEQFF
v_call: TRBV5-1; j_call: TRBJ2-2; d_call: TRBD1; clone_size: NA; cdr3_nt: TGCGCCAGCAGCACCGGGACAGGGATGACACGGGGCACCGGGGAGCTGTTTTTT; cdr3_aa: CASSTGTGMTRGTGELFF
v_call: TRBV2; j_call: TRBJ1-6; d_call: NA; clone_size: few; cdr3_nt: TGTGCCAGCAGCCAGGAGGTGATTTCACCCCTCCACTTT; cdr3_aa: CASSQEVISPLHF
v_call: TRBV5-6; j_call: TRBJ1-5; d_call: NA; clone_size: few; cdr3_nt: TGTGCCAGCAGCTTGGGAGGACATAGCAATCAGCCCCAGCATTTT; cdr3_aa: CASSLGGHSNQPQHF
v_call: TRBV29-1; j_call: TRBJ1-1; d_call: TRBD1; clone_size: few; cdr3_nt: TGCAGCGGTAGGACAGGACACGAAGCTTTCTTT; cdr3_aa: CSGRTGHEAFF
v_call: TRBV9; j_call: TRBJ2-6; d_call: NA; clone_size: few; cdr3_nt: TGTGCCAGCAGCGTAGGGAGGGTCGGTGGGGCCAACGTCCTGACTTTC; cdr3_aa: CASSVGRVGGANVLTF
v_call: TRBV29-1; j_call: TRBJ2-3; d_call: NA; clone_size: few; cdr3_nt: TGCAGCGTTGAGGACTTATACACAGATACGCAGTATTTT; cdr3_aa: CSVEDLYTDTQYF
v_call: TRBV29-1; j_call: TRBJ1-5; d_call: NA; clone_size: NA; cdr3_nt: TGCAGCGTTGATTGCGGGACCCCATATAGCAATCAGCCCCAGCATTTT; cdr3_aa: CSVDCGTPYSNQPQHF